One and the same sample provided the 13 T cell receptor beta chains below, sequenced in a study of cytomegalovirus exposure and HLA in healthy donors. This PCR relied on a set of 60 Vbeta primers and 13 Jbeta primers. Measured with immunoSEQ multiplex PCR; TCRdb has only the in-frame clones, and not every one. The sample has 130,000 or so clones, approximately 61% seen once; the top ten hold around 2.5%. Material: PBMCs. The receptors here all came from a woman in her forties in good health and CMV-seronegative.

Only a few counts were recorded for this clone. The chain recombines TRBV5-3 with TRBJ2-7; D not certain. TRBV5-3 qualifies as an ORF whose function is uncertain. V dropped 9 bases and J dropped 5 bases, with 3 bases sitting between them. This CDR3 region has 8 residues. The CDR3, as DNA: TGTGCCACAGACGAGCAGTACTTC. Its protein product is CATDEQYF.

This chain joins TRBV27 and TRBJ2-7; tentative D call: TRBD2 (5 bases). V was trimmed by 4 bases and J by 7 bases, leaving 14 bases between them. CDR1 is MNHEY and CDR2 is SMNVEV in the germline V gene (reference sequence). The CDR3 sequence is 13 residues long. The CDR3 loop is CASSSERPWEQYF. CDR3 coding DNA: TGTGCCAGCAGTTCCGAGCGGCCCTGGGAGCAGTACTTC.

The J gene is TRBJ2-1, the V gene TRBV4-3, with 8 bases matching TRBD1. Per germline, CDR1 LGHNA and CDR2 YSLEER. Trimming took 4 bases from V and 5 from J; bases not matched to a gene: 10. CDR3 length: 16 amino acids. The CDR3 loop reads CASSPDGTGENNEQFF. The CDR3 DNA is TGCGCCAGCAGCCCGGACGGGACAGGAGAAAACAATGAGCAGTTCTTC.

The rearrangement joins TRBV5-8 to TRBJ2-2, with 9 bases identical to TRBD2. Per germline, CDR1 SGHTS and CDR2 YDEGEE. V gave up 4 bases and J gave up 4 bases; unmatched junction bases: 8. The CDR3 has 16 amino acids. In DNA, the CDR3 is TGTGCCAGCAGCCCCAAGGCGGGGGGGGTCACCGGGGAGCTGTTTTTT. It translates to CASSPKAGGVTGELFF.

This clone appeared a single time. The chain carries TRBV30 and TRBJ2-5, with D maybe TRBD1 (5 bases). The CDR3 sequence is 15 residues long. Germline lookup yields CDR1 GTSNPN and CDR2 SVGIG (reference sequence). Trimming pared 4 bases from V and 2 bases from J, leaving 17 bases between. In DNA form, the CDR3 reads TGTGCCTGGACCCAAGGGGCTGGTAGGCAAGAGACCCAGTACTTC. This translates into CAWTQGAGRQETQYF.

The V and J genes are TRBV7-2 and TRBJ1-3; D unclear. The CDR3 spans 14 residues. In germline, CDR1 is SGHTA, CDR2 FQGNSA. Trimming stripped 5 bases from V and 0 bases from J, with 8 bases between. CDR3 DNA: TGTGCCAGCAGCCCGAGGGTCTCTGGAAACACCATATATTTT. Its protein product is CASSPRVSGNTIYF.

The V gene is TRBV19, the J gene TRBJ2-7, with 9 bases that match TRBD1. There are 14 residues in the CDR3. Per germline, CDR1 LNHDA and CDR2 SQIVND (reference sequence). Losses at the gene ends were 5 bases for V and 3 bases for J; bases not matched to a gene: 5. In nucleotides, the CDR3 is TGTGCCAGTAGTGACCGGGACAGGGACTACGAGCAGTACTTC. Its translation: CASSDRDRDYEQYF.

The chain combines TRBV28 with TRBJ1-6, with D tentatively TRBD1 (6 bases). This CDR3 is built from 15 residues. Trimming stripped 1 base from V and 9 bases from J, with 13 bases between. Germline V gene lookup returns CDR1 MDHEN and CDR2 SYDVKM. The CDR3 region is CASSLSGGVSSPLHF. In DNA form, the CDR3 reads TGTGCCAGCAGTTTATCGGGGGGCGTCAGTTCACCCCTCCACTTT. Looking up the rest from reference TRBV28 and TRBJ1-6 gives the full variable domain: DVKVTQSSRYLVKRTGEKVFLECVQDMDHENMFWYRQDPGLGLRLIYFSYDVKMKEKGDIPEGYSVSREKKERFSLILESASTNQTSMYLCASSLSGGVSSPLHFGNGTRLTVT.

This chain links TRBV7-2 with TRBJ1-1; weak D call: TRBD1 (6 bases). With 1 base removed from V and 3 bases from J, the gap between germline ends came to 9 bases. CDR1 and CDR2 from the germline V gene are SGHTA and FQGNSA. The CDR3 covers 14 residues. The CDR3 coding sequence is TGTGCCAGCAGCTTAGGCAGGGGTTACACTGAAGCTTTCTTT. It codes for CASSLGRGYTEAFF. Combining the CDR3 with reference TRBV7-2 and TRBJ1-1 gives the whole variable domain GAGVSQSPSNKVTEKGKDVELRCDPISGHTALYWYRQSLGQGLEFLIYFQGNSAPDKSGLPSDRFSAERTGGSVSTLTIQRTQQEDSAVYLCASSLGRGYTEAFFGQGTRLTVV.

This clone was detected only a few times. This chain links TRBV9 with TRBJ2-3; D remains unclear. Germline CDR1 reads SGDLS; CDR2 reads YYNGEE. The CDR3 extends over 14 amino acids. Between the trimmed V and J ends, which lost 0 bases and 6 bases, there was a span of 11 bases. In DNA form, the CDR3 reads TGTGCCAGCAGCGTAGATTCTCGCGTGGATACGCAGTATTTT. Its protein product is CASSVDSRVDTQYF.

This clone was detected a few times. The chain uses TRBV4-1 and TRBJ2-3; D gene uncertain. The length of the CDR3 is 14 residues. Germline V gives CDR1 MGHRA, CDR2 YSYEKL. Between the trimmed V and J ends, which lost 0 bases and 1 base, there was a span of 5 bases. The CDR3 sequence is CASSQDLRTDTQYF. CDR3 in DNA: TGCGCCAGCAGCCAAGATCTTCGCACAGATACGCAGTATTTT.

This sequence joins TRBV2 and TRBJ1-1; the D gene is possibly TRBD1 (6 bases). The V and J ends lost 6 bases and 1 base respectively, with 9 bases between them. Germline assignment: CDR1 SNHLY and CDR2 FYNNEI. The CDR3 loop spans 13 amino acids. The chain's CDR3 is CASRRQANTEAFF. In nucleotides, the CDR3 is TGTGCCAGCAGAAGACAGGCGAACACTGAAGCTTTCTTT.

The V gene is TRBV7-2, the J gene TRBJ1-5, with no clear D. CDR1 is SGHTA and CDR2 is FQGNSA in the germline V gene. The V gene lost 3 bases and the J gene lost 3 bases, with 6 bases spanning the gap. The CDR3 sequence is 13 residues long. CDR3 nucleotides: TGTGCCAGCAGCTTGGGAGTCAATCAGCCCCAGCATTTT. Its protein product is CASSLGVNQPQHF.